The T cell receptor beta chain under discussion was sequenced for a study of blood T cells in healthy people across ages. Then a second PCR, running roughly 7 to 11 cycles, was carried out with a sample-barcoded 5' primer and a J-beta primer mix. MiXCR, run by TCRdb on the 5' RACE reads, gives a single entry per CDR3 protein. The table shows about a million distinct CDR3 sequences, with about two fifths occurring only once. CDR3 length: 15 residues. Germline lookup yields CDR1 KGHDR and CDR2 SFDVKD. Trimming took off 5 bases at V and 0 bases at J, with 12 bases between the two ends. The source of this sequence is a man between 18 and 35 years old in good health. The chain carries TRBV24-1 and TRBJ2-5; D possibly corresponds to TRBD2 (5 bases). Sequencing was done on a sample of blood. This chain's CDR3 is CATSGLDGNQETQYF. The CDR3, as DNA: TGTGCCACCAGTGGACTGGACGGGAACCAAGAGACCCAGTACTTC.